This is a list of T cell receptor beta chains from one sample in a study of persistence of HIV-infected CD4 T cells. Measured with immunoSEQ multiplex PCR; TCRdb has only the in-frame clones, and not every one. The repertoire holds about 46,000 clones, with approximately 90% as singletons. These TCRs are of unknown antigen specificity. The sequencing here drew on CD4+ T cells sorted from PBMCs after roughly 18-hour stimulation, taken from a patient who received antiretroviral therapy. These receptors were obtained from an adult woman with HIV who was CMV-seropositive. The CDR3 runs from the conserved cysteine through the conserved F or W. The order of the fields is V gene, D gene, J gene, clone size, CDR3 protein, CDR3 DNA. The D gene is left open where the match is weak. Rows may omit the clone size; those that give it use once, few, many or a size class.

V: TRBV5-5
D: .
J: TRBJ1-1
size: few
CDR3: CASNLDIPTNTEAFF
DNA: TGTGCCAGCAACTTAGACATACCGACGAACACTGAAGCTTTCTTT

V: TRBV11-2
D: .
J: TRBJ1-5
size: .
CDR3: CASSWGGADQPQHF
DNA: TGTGCCAGCAGCTGGGGGGGGGCAGACCAGCCCCAGCATTTT

V: TRBV28
D: .
J: TRBJ1-4
size: .
CDR3: CATETLANEKLFF
DNA: TGTGCCACCGAGACGTTGGCTAATGAAAAACTGTTTTTT

V: TRBV7-2
D: TRBD1
J: TRBJ1-1
size: few
CDR3: CASSTQGARGNTEAFF
DNA: TGTGCCAGCAGCACCCAGGGGGCGCGAGGGAACACTGAAGCTTTCTTT

V: TRBV6-2/TRBV6-3
D: TRBD1
J: TRBJ1-1
size: few
CDR3: CASSAQGQGTEAFF
DNA: TGTGCCAGCAGTGCCCAGGGACAGGGTACTGAAGCTTTCTTT

V: TRBV7-9
D: TRBD2
J: TRBJ2-2
size: .
CDR3: CASSRILAATNTGELFF
DNA: TGTGCCAGCAGCCGAATTCTAGCGGCTACGAACACCGGGGAGCTGTTTTTT

V: TRBV6-5
D: .
J: TRBJ1-4
size: .
CDR3: CASSEGGLGEKLFF
DNA: TGTGCCAGCAGCGAGGGGGGGTTGGGTGAAAAACTGTTTTTT

V: TRBV7-3
D: .
J: TRBJ1-1
size: .
CDR3: CASSSKGQHTEAFF
DNA: TGTGCCAGCAGCTCCAAGGGGCAGCATACTGAAGCTTTCTTT

V: TRBV18
D: .
J: TRBJ2-5
size: .
CDR3: CASSRGGMETQYF
DNA: TGTGCCAGCTCACGTGGTGGCATGGAGACCCAGTACTTC

V: TRBV7-3
D: TRBD2
J: TRBJ2-7
size: .
CDR3: CASSLGAGGTYEQYF
DNA: TGTGCCAGCAGCTTAGGGGCGGGAGGCACCTACGAGCAGTACTTC

V: TRBV9
D: TRBD2
J: TRBJ2-2
size: .
CDR3: CASSLGLAGGGTGELFF
DNA: TGTGCCAGCAGCCTGGGACTAGCGGGAGGAGGAACCGGGGAGCTGTTTTTT

V: TRBV7-9
D: .
J: TRBJ1-1
size: once
CDR3: CASSSYRDSKNTEAFF
DNA: TGTGCCAGCAGCTCCTACCGGGACTCTAAGAACACTGAAGCTTTCTTT

V: TRBV7-2
D: .
J: TRBJ1-2
size: .
CDR3: CASSRTGTPGWGGYTF
DNA: TGTGCCAGCAGCCGGACCGGGACACCTGGGTGGGGGGGCTACACCTTC

V: TRBV7-3
D: .
J: TRBJ2-7
size: .
CDR3: CASSPRDGAYEQYF
DNA: TGTGCCAGCAGTCCCCGGGACGGGGCCTACGAGCAGTACTTC

V: TRBV2
D: .
J: TRBJ1-3
size: .
CDR3: CASSDRRISAGNTIYF
DNA: TGTGCCAGCAGTGACCGCCGTATTTCAGCCGGAAACACCATATATTTT

V: TRBV5-4
D: .
J: TRBJ2-3
size: .
CDR3: CASSLESDTQYF
DNA: TGTGCCAGCAGCTTGGAATCAGATACGCAGTATTTT

V: TRBV5-1
D: .
J: TRBJ2-1
size: once
CDR3: CASSLAQGDYNEQFF
DNA: TGCGCCAGCAGCTTGGCACAGGGAGACTACAATGAGCAGTTCTTC

V: TRBV10-3
D: .
J: TRBJ1-3
size: .
CDR3: CAIGQPGNTIYF
DNA: TGTGCCATCGGTCAGCCTGGAAACACCATATATTTT

V: TRBV30
D: .
J: TRBJ2-3
size: .
CDR3: CAWSVPGRTDTQYF
DNA: TGTGCCTGGAGTGTACCTGGACGCACAGATACGCAGTATTTT

V: TRBV27
D: .
J: TRBJ1-5
size: .
CDR3: CASSLRYNQPQHF
DNA: TGTGCCAGCAGTCTCCGTTACAATCAGCCCCAGCATTTT

V: TRBV10-3
D: TRBD2
J: TRBJ2-1
size: .
CDR3: CATGLAGANEQFF
DNA: TGTGCCACCGGACTAGCGGGGGCCAATGAGCAGTTCTTC

V: TRBV7-2
D: TRBD2
J: TRBJ2-7
size: .
CDR3: CASSYSGGAVEQYF
DNA: TGTGCCAGCAGCTATAGCGGGGGGGCAGTCGAGCAGTACTTC

V: TRBV24-1
D: .
J: TRBJ2-5
size: .
CDR3: CATGQGALETQYF
DNA: TGTGCCACCGGTCAGGGTGCCTTGGAGACCCAGTACTTC

V: TRBV5-4
D: TRBD1
J: TRBJ2-4
size: .
CDR3: CASSLAGTGGGIQYF
DNA: TGTGCCAGCAGCTTGGCCGGTACAGGGGGCGGGATTCAGTACTTC

V: TRBV5-1
D: TRBD2
J: TRBJ2-1
size: .
CDR3: CASSRTSGGSYNEQFF
DNA: TGCGCCAGCAGCCGGACTAGCGGGGGTTCCTACAATGAGCAGTTCTTC

V: TRBV7-2
D: .
J: TRBJ1-3
size: .
CDR3: CASSARPSGNTIYF
DNA: TGTGCCAGCAGCGCCCGCCCGTCTGGAAACACCATATATTTT

V: TRBV23-1
D: TRBD1
J: TRBJ2-1
size: .
CDR3: CASSQGRQGASYNEQFF
DNA: TGCGCCAGCAGTCAAGGAAGACAGGGGGCCTCCTACAATGAGCAGTTCTTC

V: TRBV30
D: TRBD1
J: TRBJ2-2
size: .
CDR3: CACSLRGRMNTGELFF
DNA: TGTGCCTGTTCACTCAGGGGGCGCATGAACACCGGTGAGCTGTTTTTT

V: TRBV30
D: .
J: TRBJ1-3
size: .
CDR3: CAWKNDRLSGNTIYF
DNA: TGTGCCTGGAAGAACGACAGGCTCTCTGGAAACACCATATATTTT

V: TRBV5-1
D: .
J: TRBJ2-7
size: .
CDR3: CASSQGEAPNEQYF
DNA: TGCGCCAGCAGCCAAGGGGAGGCCCCCAACGAGCAGTACTTC

V: TRBV5-1
D: .
J: TRBJ2-2
size: .
CDR3: CASSPSSLARNTGELFF
DNA: TGCGCCAGCAGCCCGTCAAGTTTAGCGAGGAACACCGGGGAGCTGTTTTTT

V: TRBV11-2
D: .
J: TRBJ1-1
size: .
CDR3: CASSFSRHREAFF
DNA: TGTGCCAGCAGCTTCAGCCGCCACAGGGAAGCTTTCTTT

V: TRBV6-5
D: TRBD1
J: TRBJ1-1
size: .
CDR3: CASSYLARGSDTEAFF
DNA: TGTGCCAGCAGTTACTTAGCCAGGGGGTCGGACACTGAAGCTTTCTTT

V: TRBV29-1
D: .
J: TRBJ1-1
size: .
CDR3: CSVRQGGPEAFF
DNA: TGCAGCGTTCGGCAGGGAGGACCTGAAGCTTTCTTT

V: TRBV14
D: .
J: TRBJ2-6
size: .
CDR3: CASSQESSGANVLTF
DNA: TGTGCCAGCAGCCAAGAATCATCAGGGGCCAACGTCCTGACTTTC

V: TRBV5-6
D: TRBD1
J: TRBJ1-1
size: .
CDR3: CASSRQGLNTEAFF
DNA: TGTGCCAGCAGCCGACAGGGATTGAACACTGAAGCTTTCTTT

V: TRBV18
D: .
J: TRBJ1-3
size: .
CDR3: CASSPPGVAGGRNTIYF
DNA: TGTGCCAGCTCACCACCGGGTGTAGCTGGGGGCCGAAACACCATATATTTT

V: TRBV3-1/TRBV3-2
D: .
J: TRBJ2-3
size: .
CDR3: CASSQERKSPQYF
DNA: TGTGCCAGCAGCCAGGAGCGGAAATCTCCTCAGTATTTT

V: TRBV6-5
D: .
J: TRBJ1-1
size: .
CDR3: CASISGGAGAFF
DNA: TGTGCCAGCATCTCGGGGGGCGCAGGAGCTTTCTTT

V: TRBV7-4
D: TRBD1
J: TRBJ1-4
size: once
CDR3: CASSSDRGQNEKLFF
DNA: TGTGCCAGCAGCTCCGACAGGGGCCAGAATGAAAAACTGTTTTTT

V: TRBV12-3/TRBV12-4
D: .
J: TRBJ1-4
size: .
CDR3: CASSLATGGKLFF
DNA: TGTGCCAGCAGTTTAGCGACGGGAGGGAAACTGTTTTTT

V: TRBV15
D: TRBD1
J: TRBJ1-4
size: .
CDR3: CATSRGTGAEEKLFF
DNA: TGTGCCACCAGCAGGGGGACAGGGGCGGAAGAAAAACTGTTTTTT

V: TRBV24-1
D: .
J: TRBJ2-7
size: .
CDR3: CATSDSYYEQYF
DNA: TGTGCCACCAGTGACAGCTACTACGAGCAGTACTTC

V: TRBV18
D: TRBD1
J: TRBJ2-7
size: .
CDR3: CASSLDRMQTEQYF
DNA: TGTGCCAGCTCACTGGACAGGATGCAAACCGAGCAGTACTTC

V: TRBV5-4
D: .
J: TRBJ2-7
size: .
CDR3: CASSLGAGFSSYEQYF
DNA: TGTGCCAGCAGCTTGGGGGCGGGGTTTAGCTCCTACGAGCAGTACTTC

V: TRBV19
D: .
J: TRBJ1-1
size: .
CDR3: CASSIDRMNTEAFF
DNA: TGTGCCAGTAGTATCGACAGAATGAACACTGAAGCTTTCTTT

V: TRBV9
D: .
J: TRBJ1-2
size: .
CDR3: CASSVGDSSYGYTF
DNA: TGTGCCAGCAGCGTAGGCGACAGCTCCTATGGCTACACCTTC